The present TCR beta chain was sequenced within a study of blood T cell repertoires in COVID-19. Study details: Samples taken during acute and convalescent COVID-19 were collected in the United States, Italy and Spain.

Source study methods: Cell counts per sample came from amplifying reference gene primers. Data came from immunoSEQ multiplex PCR; TCRdb stores just in-frame clones and leaves some out. The V and J calls and clone size were taken over from that table, and D and trimming were inferred from the DNA. The table lists roughly 220,000 clones, just over 85% of them singletons. On this clone: Within the sample, other DNA sequences also encode this same CDR3.

Germline V gene sequence: CDR1 MDHEN, CDR2 SYDVKM. The germline V and J ends were trimmed by 2 bases and 2 bases, with 9 bases remaining between them. This CDR3 contains 14 residues. Cohort allocation depended upon clinical history that participants reported. The chain combines TRBV28 with TRBJ1-2; TRBD1 is a possible D gene (6 bases). The sequence was obtained from a woman aged 40 to 49 with acute COVID-19. The sequenced sample was PBMCs or T cells enriched from blood (not recorded which). The CDR3 spells CASSLQGLNYGYTF. The CDR3 DNA sequence: TGTGCCAGCAGTTTACAGGGGCTGAACTATGGCTACACCTTC.